A selection of T cell receptor beta chains follows, all from one sample in a study of control samples from healthy donors and cancer patients. Sequencing used immunoSEQ multiplex PCR; TCRdb keeps in-frame clones, though not all of them. The sample includes 90,000 or so clones, over 80% of them seen just once. Sequenced material: blood. Every receptor here comes from a man aged 25 to 45 in good health. Each CDR3 is given with its conserved first and last residue. The D gene is left open where the match is weak.

TRBV5-6	TRBD1	TRBJ2-2	CASSLVDRGDTGELFF
TRBV19	-	TRBJ1-4	CASKQPGQGGKLFF
TRBV19	-	TRBJ1-5	CASSQQGWGQPQHF
TRBV5-6	-	TRBJ2-3	CASRPIKWSTDTQYF
TRBV29-1	-	TRBJ2-3	CSVRRDERSDTQYF
TRBV19	-	TRBJ1-2	CASSIDYGLDSYGYTF
TRBV5-1	TRBD1	TRBJ1-1	CASDLGQGAAQAFF
TRBV7-9	-	TRBJ1-1	CASSWLQGLAEAFF
TRBV18	TRBD1	TRBJ1-5	CASSPGTGDQPQHF
TRBV7-3	-	TRBJ2-5	CASSLSPPETQYF
TRBV27	-	TRBJ2-2	CASSFLVAGDTGELFF
TRBV3-1/TRBV3-2	-	TRBJ2-7	CASSQGGQGGSYEQYF
TRBV2	-	TRBJ2-3	CASSERLRTASTDTQYF
TRBV6-5	-	TRBJ2-5	CASSYSLQETQYF
TRBV9	-	TRBJ1-4	CASSVEGKGTNEKLFF
TRBV5-8	TRBD1	TRBJ2-2	CASRDRGNTGELFF